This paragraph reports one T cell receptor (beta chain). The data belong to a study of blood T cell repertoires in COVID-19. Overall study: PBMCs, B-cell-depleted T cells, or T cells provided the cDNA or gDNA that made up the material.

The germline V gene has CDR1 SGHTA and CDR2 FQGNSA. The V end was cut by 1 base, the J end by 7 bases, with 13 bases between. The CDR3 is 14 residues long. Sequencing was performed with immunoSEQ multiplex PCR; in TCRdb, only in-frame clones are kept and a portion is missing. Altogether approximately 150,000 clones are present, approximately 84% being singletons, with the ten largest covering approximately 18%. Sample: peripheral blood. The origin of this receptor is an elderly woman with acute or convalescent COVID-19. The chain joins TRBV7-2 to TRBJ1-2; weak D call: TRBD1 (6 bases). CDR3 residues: CASSLGQGTIGYTF. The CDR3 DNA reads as TGTGCCAGCAGCTTAGGTCAGGGGACGATTGGCTACACCTTC.